This T cell receptor (beta chain) was identified in a study of blood T cell repertoires in COVID-19. Overall study context: Spain, Italy and the United States supplied samples that represented acute and convalescent COVID-19. PBMCs, B-cell-depleted T cells, or T cells provided the cDNA or gDNA that made up the material.

J lost 2 bases, V lost 5 bases, and 5 bases had no gene match. CDR3 length: 15 amino acids. CDR1 and CDR2 (germline): SGHTA, FQGNSA. Using immunoSEQ multiplex PCR, the repertoire was profiled, and TCRdb retains in-frame clones only, with some absent. The table includes about 260,000 clones, 88% detected once. The origin of this receptor is a human donor in a cohort sampled during active COVID-19. This sequence joins TRBV7-2 and TRBJ1-3, with 8 bases identical to TRBD1. Sequenced: peripheral blood. The CDR3 sequence is CASSQDRGTGNTIYF. The CDR3 coding sequence is TGTGCCAGCAGCCAAGACAGGGGAACTGGAAACACCATATATTTT.